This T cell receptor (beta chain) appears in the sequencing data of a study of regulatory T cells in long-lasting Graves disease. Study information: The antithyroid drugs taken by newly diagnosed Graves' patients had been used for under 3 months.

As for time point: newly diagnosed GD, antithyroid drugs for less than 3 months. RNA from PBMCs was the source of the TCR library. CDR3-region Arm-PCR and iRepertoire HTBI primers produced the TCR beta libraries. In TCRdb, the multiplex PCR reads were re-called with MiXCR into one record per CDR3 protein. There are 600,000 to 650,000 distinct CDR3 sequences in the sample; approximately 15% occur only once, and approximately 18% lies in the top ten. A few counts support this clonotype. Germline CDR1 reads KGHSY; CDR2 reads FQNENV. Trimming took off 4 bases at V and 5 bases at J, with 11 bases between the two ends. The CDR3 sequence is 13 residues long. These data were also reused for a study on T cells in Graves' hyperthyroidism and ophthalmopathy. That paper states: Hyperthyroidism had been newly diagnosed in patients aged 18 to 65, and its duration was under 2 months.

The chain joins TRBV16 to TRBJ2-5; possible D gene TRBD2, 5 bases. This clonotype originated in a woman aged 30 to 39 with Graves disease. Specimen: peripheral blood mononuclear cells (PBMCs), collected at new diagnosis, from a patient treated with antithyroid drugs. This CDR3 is CASSRNAGETQYF. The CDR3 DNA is TGTGCCAGCAGCCGAAACGCGGGTGAGACCCAGTACTTC.